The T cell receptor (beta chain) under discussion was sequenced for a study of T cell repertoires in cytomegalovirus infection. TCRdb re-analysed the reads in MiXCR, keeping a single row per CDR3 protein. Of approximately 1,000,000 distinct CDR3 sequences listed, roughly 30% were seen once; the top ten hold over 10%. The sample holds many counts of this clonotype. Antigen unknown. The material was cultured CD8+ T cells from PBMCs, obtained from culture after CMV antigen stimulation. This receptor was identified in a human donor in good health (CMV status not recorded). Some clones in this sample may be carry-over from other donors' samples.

CDR3 nucleotides: TGTGCCAGCAGCTTAGGTGCACTAAATTCACCCCTCCACTTT. Translating gives CASSLGALNSPLHF. J is TRBJ1-6 and V is TRBV7-6; D gene ambiguous. The CDR3 length is 14 residues. Trimming cost V 1 base and J 7 bases, with 8 bases left between them. Germline V gene sequence: CDR1 SGHVS, CDR2 FNYEAQ.